These 15 T cell receptor beta chains originate from one sample sequenced in a study of blood T cell repertoires in COVID-19. Using immunoSEQ multiplex PCR, the repertoire was profiled, and TCRdb retains in-frame clones only, with some absent. The sample has some 300,000 clones; roughly 86% are singletons. Sequencing was performed on peripheral blood. Source of these receptors: a man in his sixties or seventies with acute or convalescent COVID-19.

The rearrangement uses TRBV7-9 and TRBJ2-5, with D possibly TRBD2 on 6 matching bases. Germline-derived CDR1 and CDR2 are SEHNR and FQNEAQ (reference sequence). Trimming removed 5 bases at V and 9 bases at J, with 19 bases between. There are 14 residues in the CDR3. The CDR3 bases are TGTGCCAGCAGCCCTAGCGTTTCCAGGACGGCCCAGTACTTC. It encodes CASSPSVSRTAQYF.

V is TRBV4-2 and J is TRBJ2-7; D might be TRBD1 (5 bases). V gave up 0 bases and J gave up 6 bases, with 12 bases separating them. Germline CDR1 reads LGHNA; CDR2 reads YNFKEQ. The CDR3 runs 14 residues. DNA for the CDR3: TGTGCCAGCAGCCAAGATCTAGGGGTCCCCGAGCAGTACTTC. It encodes CASSQDLGVPEQYF.

The chain couples TRBV30 to TRBJ2-5, with 7 nucleotides matching TRBD2. The CDR3 runs to 12 residues. V lost 3 bases to trimming and J lost 5 bases; unmatched junction nucleotides: 3. CDR1 GTSNPN and CDR2 SVGIG come from the germline V gene (reference sequence). The CDR3 spells CAWRASGETQYF. The CDR3 bases are TGTGCCTGGAGGGCTAGCGGTGAGACCCAGTACTTC.

The V and J genes are TRBV6-1 and TRBJ1-2, with TRBD1 matching 8 bases. CDR1 is MNHNS and CDR2 is SASEGT in the germline V gene. V lost 6 bases to trimming and J lost 6 bases; unmatched junction nucleotides: 21. This CDR3 comprises 18 residues. The CDR3 DNA reads as TGTGCCAGCAGCGAACTCGGGACAGGCGGGGCACCTTGGAATGGCTACACCTTC. Amino acids: CASSELGTGGAPWNGYTF.

CDR3 nucleotide sequence: TGTGCCAGCTCACCATCGGGAAATGAAAAACTGTTTTTT. Its protein is CASSPSGNEKLFF. The rearrangement links TRBV18 to TRBJ1-4; no definite D call. Trimming shortened V by 2 bases and J by 5 bases, and 6 bases separated the two germline ends. This CDR3 is built from 13 residues. The germline CDR1 and CDR2 sequences are KGHSH and LQKENI.

The chain is built from TRBV4-3 and TRBJ2-2; 9 nucleotides line up with TRBD1. The CDR3 covers 17 residues. Germline CDR1 LGHNA, CDR2 YSLEER. V was pared by 0 bases and J by 7 bases, with 9 bases of the junction left unmatched. DNA of the CDR3: TGCGCCAGCAGCCAAGATTGGGGGACAGGGAATTTCGGGGAGCTGTTTTTT. The encoded protein is CASSQDWGTGNFGELFF.

The chain uses TRBV5-4 and TRBJ2-3; TRBD2 might be the D (6 bases). The length of the CDR3 is 15 residues. Germline lookup yields CDR1 SGHNT and CDR2 YYREEE (reference sequence). Trimming took 0 bases from V and 3 from J, leaving 11 bases between them. Here the CDR3 reads CASSLVGGRTDTQYF. In DNA form, the CDR3 reads TGTGCCAGCAGCTTGGTCGGGGGTAGGACAGATACGCAGTATTTT.

The CDR3 coding sequence is TGTGCCAGCAGTCGCGGGAGTAGAGAGACCCAGTACTTC. Translated: CASSRGSRETQYF. The chain is built from TRBV28 and TRBJ2-5, with 7 bases that match TRBD2. This CDR3 is 13 amino acids long. The germline V gene has CDR1 MDHEN and CDR2 SYDVKM. V gave up 5 bases and J gave up 4 bases; unmatched junction bases: 4.

V is TRBV4-3 and J is TRBJ2-2, with D perhaps TRBD2 (5 bases). Germline lookup yields CDR1 LGHNA and CDR2 YSLEER. This CDR3 has 14 residues. Trimming cost V 0 bases and J 8 bases, with 10 bases left between them. In DNA, the CDR3 is TGCGCCAGCAGCCAAGAGGGTGGGAGAGGGGAGCTGTTTTTT. It specifies CASSQEGGRGELFF.

This chain joins TRBV19 and TRBJ2-2; 9 bases map to TRBD2. This CDR3 region has 16 residues. The germline V gene has CDR1 LNHDA and CDR2 SQIVND (reference sequence). After removal of 5 bases from V and 5 bases from J, the junction contained 9 bases not matched to a gene. CDR3 amino acids: CASSFIAGDVTGELFF. CDR3 nucleotide sequence: TGTGCCAGTAGTTTCATAGCGGGGGACGTAACCGGGGAGCTGTTTTTT.

Points on this clone: The junction differs from germline at one of its ends, possibly a read error. V usage is TRBV4-1 and J usage is TRBJ1-5, with no clear D. The V gene's germline CDR1 is MGHRA and CDR2 YSYEKL. CDR3 length: 13 amino acids. CDR3 bases: TGCGCCAGCAGCCAAGAGGTAGGGCGTGGACTGGATTTT. Its protein product is CASSQEVGRGLDF.

The chain is built from TRBV28 and TRBJ2-7, with unresolved D. The CDR3 contains 14 residues. Trimming stripped 4 bases from V and 2 bases from J, with 12 bases between. Germline assignment: CDR1 MDHEN and CDR2 SYDVKM. The CDR3 is CASSSGSLPYEQYF. The CDR3 nucleotides read TGTGCCAGCAGTTCCGGGTCCCTTCCCTACGAGCAGTACTTC.

This clone was counted a single time. This sequence joins TRBV7-2 and TRBJ2-7, with TRBD2 matching 7 bases. The CDR3 has 15 amino acids. V lost 5 bases and J lost 4; bases outside the gene matches: 11. Germline V gives CDR1 SGHTA, CDR2 FQGNSA. CDR3 region: CASSPGRASGYEQYF. The CDR3 nucleotides are TGTGCCAGCAGCCCGGGCCGGGCTAGCGGATACGAGCAGTACTTC.

The V gene is TRBV7-3, the J gene TRBJ2-2; TRBD1 matches at 8 bases. The CDR3 loop spans 15 amino acids. V lost 0 bases and J lost 4; bases outside the gene matches: 1. From germline, CDR1 is SGHTA and CDR2 FQGTGA. This chain's CDR3 is CASSLTGTGTGELFF. DNA for the CDR3: TGTGCCAGCAGCTTAACAGGGACAGGCACCGGGGAGCTGTTTTTT.

The chain joins TRBV5-1 to TRBJ1-4; 9 bases line up with TRBD1. Looked up from germline, CDR1 is SGHRS and CDR2 is YFSETQ. The V and J ends lost 5 bases and 2 bases, in that order; junction bases with no gene match: 4. This CDR3 is built from 15 residues. CDR3 sequence (DNA): TGCGCCAGCAGGCAAGGGACAGGGACTAATGAAAAACTGTTTTTT. It translates to CASRQGTGTNEKLFF.